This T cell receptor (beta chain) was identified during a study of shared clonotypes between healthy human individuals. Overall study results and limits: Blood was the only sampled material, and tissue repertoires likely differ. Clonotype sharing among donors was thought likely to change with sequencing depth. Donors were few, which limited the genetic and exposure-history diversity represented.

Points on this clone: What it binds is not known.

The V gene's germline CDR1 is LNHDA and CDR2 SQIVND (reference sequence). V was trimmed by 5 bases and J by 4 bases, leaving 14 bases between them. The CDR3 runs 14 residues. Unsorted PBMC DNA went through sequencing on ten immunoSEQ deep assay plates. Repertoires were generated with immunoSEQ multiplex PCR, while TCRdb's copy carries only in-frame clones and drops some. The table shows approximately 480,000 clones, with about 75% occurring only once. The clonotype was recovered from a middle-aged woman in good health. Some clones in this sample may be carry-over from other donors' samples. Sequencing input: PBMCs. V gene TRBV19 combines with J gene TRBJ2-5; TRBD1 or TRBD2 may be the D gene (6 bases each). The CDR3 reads CASSPGAPRETQYF. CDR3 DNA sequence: TGTGCCAGTAGTCCGGGGGCGCCCCGAGAGACCCAGTACTTC.